Listed here are 27 T cell receptor beta chains from one sample, sequenced in a study of regulatory T cells in long-lasting Graves disease. Time point given: newly diagnosed GD, antithyroid drugs for less than 3 months. Extracted RNA from PBMCs served as the source of the TCR library. In building TCR beta libraries, iRepertoire HTBI primers were used together with Arm-PCR of CDR3 regions. MiXCR was run by TCRdb on the multiplex PCR reads, yielding one entry per CDR3 protein. The sample has 440,000 or so distinct CDR3 sequences; 15% are singletons. The same sample was also studied in work on T cells in Graves' hyperthyroidism and ophthalmopathy.

Sequencing used peripheral blood mononuclear cells (PBMCs), obtained at new diagnosis, from a patient treated with antithyroid drugs. These receptor sequences come from a woman in her twenties or thirties with Graves disease.

This chain uses TRBV7-9 with TRBJ1-2; D is perhaps TRBD1 (5 bases). The germline V and J ends were trimmed by 3 bases and 3 bases, with 8 bases remaining between them. The CDR3 totals 13 residues. Germline CDR1 and CDR2: SEHNR and FQNEAQ (reference sequence). CDR3: CASSFQGYYGYTF. In DNA form, the CDR3 reads TGTGCCAGCAGCTTCCAGGGTTACTATGGCTACACCTTC.

A word on this clonotype: Germline and junction disagree at one end, which may indicate a read error. The chain combines TRBV7-8 with TRBJ1-4; D gene uncertain. CDR1 is SGHVS, CDR2 FQNEAQ, per germline. The CDR3 has 15 residues. CDR3: CASSLEGGFNKKLFF. The CDR3 coding sequence is TGTGCCAGCAGCTTAGAAGGAGGGTTTAATAAAAAACTGTTTTTT. The full variable domain, in which reference TRBV7-8 and TRBJ1-4 provide the parts outside the CDR3, is GAGVSQSPRYKVAKRGQDVALRCDPISGHVSLFWYQQALGQGPEFLTYFQNEAQLDKSGLPSDRFFAERPEGSVSTLKIQRTQQEDSAVYLCASSLEGGFNKKLFFGSGTQLSVL.

The sample holds a few counts of this clonotype. Mismatch with germline at one junction end may stem from a read error. The chain combines TRBV30 with TRBJ1-2; no clear D gene. CDR3 length: 12 residues. The germline V gene encodes CDR1 GTSNPN and CDR2 SVGIG (reference sequence). This CDR3 reads CAWSFDRRGCTF. DNA of the CDR3: TGTGCCTGGAGTTTCGACCGCAGAGGCTGCACCTTC.

On this clonotype: A much bigger clone sits one base away, suggesting this may be a read error. The chain links TRBV20-1 to TRBJ2-5; perhaps TRBD2 as D (5 bases). This CDR3 has 17 residues. V was trimmed by 6 bases and J by 4 bases, leaving 27 bases between them. Germline V gives CDR1 DFQATT, CDR2 SNEGSKA (reference sequence). The CDR3 loop is CSAVFSGLPTVGETQYF. CDR3 DNA sequence: TGCAGTGCCGTATTCAGCGGCTTACCGACTGTGGGAGAGACCCAGTACTTC.

This clonotype was recorded a few times. The rearrangement uses TRBV4-1 and TRBJ2-4; no firm D call. The CDR3 runs to 19 residues. V dropped 0 bases and J dropped 0 bases, with 18 bases sitting between them. Germline-derived CDR1 and CDR2 are MGHRA and YSYEKL. CDR3 protein: CASSQEGGVTALAKNIQYF. In DNA form, the CDR3 reads TGCGCCAGCAGCCAAGAAGGTGGAGTTACCGCTCTAGCCAAAAACATTCAGTACTTC.

J is TRBJ2-2 and V is TRBV19, with D tentatively TRBD2 (5 bases). Trimming stripped 4 bases from V and 6 bases from J, with 12 bases between. The CDR3 totals 14 residues. CDR1 is LNHDA, CDR2 SQIVND, per germline (reference sequence). The CDR3 protein is CASSTQSGPGELFF. CDR3 in DNA: TGTGCCAGTAGTACCCAAAGCGGCCCCGGGGAGCTGTTTTTT.

In its sample, this clonotype was seen many times. The chain is built from TRBV7-9 and TRBJ2-3; TRBD2 is a possible D gene (5 bases). Germline CDR1 is SEHNR and CDR2 is FQNEAQ (reference sequence). Trimming removed 1 base from V and 6 bases from J, with 14 bases in between. CDR3 size: 15 residues. The CDR3 sequence: CASSLGLATSDTQYF. CDR3 nucleotide sequence: TGTGCCAGCAGCTTAGGGTTAGCGACCTCCGATACGCAGTATTTT.

This clonotype was found many times. This chain links TRBV27 with TRBJ2-1, with D perhaps matching TRBD2 (5 bases). Germline V gives CDR1 MNHEY, CDR2 SMNVEV (reference sequence). Trimming stripped 7 bases from V and 3 bases from J, with 19 bases between. This CDR3 has 16 amino acids. The DNA for the CDR3 is TGTGCCAGCAAAACTCTTTGTCTAGCTTGCTACAATGAGCAGTTCTTC. It specifies CASKTLCLACYNEQFF.

The gene calls are TRBV10-2 and TRBJ2-3, with TRBD2 matching over 8 bases. The CDR3 length is 15 residues. The ends lost 9 bases at V and 1 base at J; junction bases unmatched: 9. Germline loops: CDR1 WSHSY, CDR2 SAAADI. CDR3 coding DNA: TGCGCCAGACTATGGCGGGAGGTATGCACAGATACGCAGTATTTT. Translated: CARLWREVCTDTQYF.

V usage is TRBV5-1 and J usage is TRBJ2-7; a possible D gene is TRBD2 (6 bases). The germline V gene encodes CDR1 SGHRS and CDR2 YFSETQ. The CDR3 loop spans 13 amino acids. The V end lost 7 bases, the J end lost 1 base, and 12 bases lay between the germline ends. The CDR3 nucleotides read TGCGCCAGCGCCACACGGGGGTCCTACGAGCAGTACTTC. Amino acid sequence: CASATRGSYEQYF.

This clonotype was seen many times. The chain couples TRBV20-1 to TRBJ2-7; no definite D call. The V end lost 1 base, the J end lost 4 bases, and 20 bases lay between the germline ends. The CDR3 has 16 amino acids. CDR1 DFQATT and CDR2 SNEGSKA come from the germline V gene (reference sequence). The CDR3, as DNA: TGCAGTGCTAGAGGGCCATCCATCCACCTACGGTACGAGCAGTACTTC. This encodes CSARGPSIHLRYEQYF.

This clonotype came up a few times. The CDR3 region is CASSPALEFRDEQFF. The CDR3 nucleotides are TGTGCCAGCAGTCCAGCCCTTGAGTTTAGGGATGAGCAGTTCTTC. V gene TRBV7-3 combines with J gene TRBJ2-1; D gene unclear. The CDR3 contains 15 residues. The V gene's germline CDR1 is SGHTA and CDR2 FQGTGA. V dropped 6 bases and J dropped 8 bases, with 20 bases sitting between them.

This clonotype was detected ten times or more. The chain is built from TRBV27 and TRBJ2-7, with D hard to call. This CDR3 has 17 amino acids. CDR1 is MNHEY and CDR2 is SMNVEV in the germline V gene (reference sequence). Between the trimmed V and J ends, which lost 1 base and 0 bases, there was a span of 16 bases. CDR3 bases: TGTGCCAGCAGTTTATTTTTCGTTGAATCGGGCTCCTACGAGCAGTACTTC. This encodes CASSLFFVESGSYEQYF.

This clonotype was observed at least ten times. V gene TRBV11-2 combines with J gene TRBJ2-7; 7 bases line up with TRBD1. There are 15 residues in the CDR3. The trim removed 5 bases at V and 3 bases at J, leaving 10 bases unmatched. From germline, CDR1 is SGHAT and CDR2 FQNNGV. The CDR3 reads CASSARQGANYEQYF. CDR3 DNA sequence: TGTGCCAGCAGCGCCAGACAGGGAGCGAACTACGAGCAGTACTTC.

This clonotype was seen a handful of times. This rearrangement joins TRBV6-1 to TRBJ2-5; D gene unclear. From germline, CDR1 is MNHNS and CDR2 SASEGT. The CDR3 loop spans 13 amino acids. Trimming cost V 0 bases and J 7 bases, with 9 bases left between them. CDR3 DNA sequence: TGTGCCAGCAGTGAAGCGCTAGTCGGGACCCAGTACTTC. It encodes CASSEALVGTQYF.

This clonotype was recorded many times. V usage is TRBV2 and J usage is TRBJ2-1, with 12 bases fitting TRBD2. Trimming removed 4 bases from V and 12 bases from J; junction bases left unmatched: 7. This CDR3 is 14 amino acids long. The germline gives CDR1 SNHLY, CDR2 FYNNEI. CDR3 in amino acids: CASSGRLAGDRQFF. The CDR3 nucleotides are TGTGCCAGCAGTGGGCGACTAGCGGGAGACCGGCAGTTCTTC.

In this sample, this clonotype turned up many times. The rearrangement uses TRBV30 and TRBJ1-1; 8 bases map to TRBD1. Germline values: CDR1 GTSNPN, CDR2 SVGIG (reference sequence). There are 13 residues in the CDR3. V gave up 1 base and J gave up 3 bases; unmatched junction bases: 1. CDR3 nucleotide sequence: TGTGCCTGGAGTGCGACAGGGGACACTGAAGCTTTCTTT. It yields the protein CAWSATGDTEAFF. Complete variable domain (other parts from reference TRBV30 and TRBJ1-1): SQTIHQWPATLVQPVGSPLSLECTVEGTSNPNLYWYRQAAGRGLQLLFYSVGIGQISSEVPQNLSASRPQDRQFILSSKKLLLSDSGFYLCAWSATGDTEAFFGQGTRLTVV.

There are a few counts of this clonotype. The chain recombines TRBV2 with TRBJ2-2; no clear D gene. CDR1 and CDR2 from the germline V gene are SNHLY and FYNNEI. The V end lost 6 bases, the J end lost 3 bases, and 20 bases lay between the germline ends. This CDR3 is 17 amino acids long. CDR3: CASSQAFIFWDTGELFF. In nucleotides, the CDR3 is TGTGCCAGCAGCCAAGCCTTCATCTTCTGGGACACCGGGGAGCTGTTTTTT. Supplemented by reference TRBV2 and TRBJ2-2, the full variable domain reads EPEVTQTPSHQVTQMGQEVILRCVPISNHLYFYWYRQILGQKVEFLVSFYNNEISEKSEIFDDQFSVERPDGSNFTLKIRSTKLEDSAMYFCASSQAFIFWDTGELFFGEGSRLTVL.

J is TRBJ2-1 and V is TRBV5-1; 12 nucleotides align to TRBD2. With 4 bases clipped from V and 5 bases from J, the junction kept 4 bases outside the gene matches. CDR1 and CDR2 from the germline V gene are SGHRS and YFSETQ. This CDR3 region has 15 residues. Here the CDR3 reads CASSELAGGNNEQFF. The DNA for the CDR3 is TGCGCCAGCAGCGAACTAGCGGGAGGAAACAATGAGCAGTTCTTC.

In its sample, this clonotype was seen many times. The rearrangement joins TRBV11-3 to TRBJ2-2; possible D gene TRBD2, 5 bases. This CDR3 region has 12 residues. Germline CDR1 reads SGHNT; CDR2 reads YENEEA. Trimming removed 2 bases at V and 9 bases at J, with 7 bases between. The chain's CDR3 is CASSLLARELFF. CDR3 sequence (DNA): TGTGCCAGCAGCTTATTAGCGAGGGAGCTGTTTTTT.

The V and J genes are TRBV9 and TRBJ2-3, with a weak D call TRBD1 (5 bases). Germline values: CDR1 SGDLS, CDR2 YYNGEE. V lost 3 bases, J lost 4 bases, and 12 bases lay in between. The CDR3 runs to 14 residues. DNA of the CDR3: TGTGCCAGCAGCGGAGCAAGGGGCCCAGATACGCAGTATTTT. The encoded protein is CASSGARGPDTQYF.

The sample holds many counts of this clonotype. The chain links TRBV12-3 or TRBV12-4 to TRBJ1-3; D is unresolved. Between the trimmed V and J ends, which lost 3 bases and 0 bases, there was a span of 9 bases. This CDR3 has 15 amino acids. CDR3 region: CASSFESSSGNTIYF. The DNA for the CDR3 is TGTGCCAGCAGTTTTGAGTCAAGCTCTGGAAACACCATATATTTT.

This clonotype was picked up many times. The J gene is TRBJ2-3, the V gene TRBV18; D might be TRBD1 (5 bases). The CDR3 spans 16 residues. V was shortened by 2 bases and J by 0 bases, with 12 bases between the two germline ends. Germline loops: CDR1 KGHSH, CDR2 LQKENI. DNA of the CDR3: TGTGCCAGCTCACCAACTCAGGGTTTGAGCACAGATACGCAGTATTTT. Its protein product is CASSPTQGLSTDTQYF.

This clonotype was seen more than once but under ten times. The V and J genes are TRBV5-1 and TRBJ2-7; 8 bases fit TRBD2. Germline CDR1 is SGHRS and CDR2 is YFSETQ. J lost 3 bases, V lost 0 bases, and 5 bases had no gene match. The CDR3 totals 15 residues. This chain's CDR3 is CASSLAEREFYEQYF. The CDR3 DNA reads TGCGCCAGCAGCTTGGCCGAGCGGGAGTTCTACGAGCAGTACTTC.

The table lists this clonotype with many counts. The chain uses TRBV30 and TRBJ2-7; D call uncertain. V lost 0 bases and J 4 bases, leaving 10 bases between the germline ends. The CDR3 loop spans 13 amino acids. Germline V gene lookup returns CDR1 GTSNPN and CDR2 SVGIG (reference sequence). CDR3 DNA sequence: TGTGCCTGGAGTGTTTCTGCGCTTTACGAGCAGTACTTC. Its protein product is CAWSVSALYEQYF.

Of note for this clonotype: The junction departs from germline at one end; a sequencing error may be responsible. The V and J genes are TRBV5-1 and TRBJ1-2, with D perhaps TRBD1 (5 bases). Per the germline V gene, CDR1 is SGHRS and CDR2 is YFSETQ. This CDR3 contains 15 residues. CDR3 nucleotides: TGTGCCAGCAGCGCCGGGGGGAACGGTCGCTATGGCTACACCTTC. This sequence encodes CASSAGGNGRYGYTF.

This clonotype was detected only a few times. This rearrangement joins TRBV7-3 to TRBJ2-3; 11 bases agree with TRBD2. Germline V lookup: CDR1 SGHTA, CDR2 FQGTGA. The CDR3 runs to 16 residues. J lost 12 bases, V lost 5 bases, and 16 bases had no gene match. CDR3 protein: CASSPQPGLAVLAQYF. In DNA, the CDR3 is TGTGCCAGCAGCCCCCAGCCGGGACTAGCGGTCCTGGCCCAGTATTTT.